This record concerns one T cell receptor (beta chain) sequence. Assay: immunoSEQ multiplex PCR; the TCRdb copy retains only in-frame clones and omits some. Of about 250,000 clones detected, roughly 88% appear once; the ten largest clones hold 2% to 2.5%. This sample is drawn from a study of blood T cell repertoires in COVID-19. Study background: T cells, B-cell-depleted T cells, or PBMCs supplied cDNA or gDNA.

Sequencing used peripheral blood. This sequence originates from a woman aged 40 to 50 who had recovered from COVID-19.

CDR3 region: CARRPIGRFSNQPQHF. In DNA, the CDR3 is TGTGCCAGACGTCCAATAGGGAGGTTTAGCAATCAGCCCCAGCATTTT. This chain joins TRBV5-3 and TRBJ1-5; D unresolved. TRBV5-3 is an ORF, with its function uncertain. V was clipped by 7 bases and J by 0 bases, with 17 bases between them. The CDR3 covers 16 residues.